The present TCR beta chain was sequenced within a study of response to subunit inactivated influenza vaccine. Concerning this clonotype itself: Its target is unknown.

Overall study findings and caveats: There was a suggestion from the authors that each seasonal influenza vaccination recruits few new T cells.

MiXCR, run by TCRdb on the RT-PCR reads, gives a single entry per CDR3 protein. The data hold about 780,000 distinct CDR3 sequences, with 15% to 20% observed a single time. After removal of 6 bases from V and 4 bases from J, the junction contained 12 bases not matched to a gene. The CDR3 covers 15 residues. Germline CDR1 is DFQATT and CDR2 is SNEGSKA (reference sequence). The sample was PBMCs from blood, taken about 5 days after vaccination. V and J are TRBV20-1 and TRBJ2-1; 7 nucleotides agree with TRBD1. The TCR was taken from a man between 50 and 59 years old who received an inactivated influenza vaccine. CDR3 amino acids: CSAPDTGAHYNEQFF. CDR3 DNA: TGCAGTGCACCAGATACAGGGGCCCATTACAATGAGCAGTTCTTC.